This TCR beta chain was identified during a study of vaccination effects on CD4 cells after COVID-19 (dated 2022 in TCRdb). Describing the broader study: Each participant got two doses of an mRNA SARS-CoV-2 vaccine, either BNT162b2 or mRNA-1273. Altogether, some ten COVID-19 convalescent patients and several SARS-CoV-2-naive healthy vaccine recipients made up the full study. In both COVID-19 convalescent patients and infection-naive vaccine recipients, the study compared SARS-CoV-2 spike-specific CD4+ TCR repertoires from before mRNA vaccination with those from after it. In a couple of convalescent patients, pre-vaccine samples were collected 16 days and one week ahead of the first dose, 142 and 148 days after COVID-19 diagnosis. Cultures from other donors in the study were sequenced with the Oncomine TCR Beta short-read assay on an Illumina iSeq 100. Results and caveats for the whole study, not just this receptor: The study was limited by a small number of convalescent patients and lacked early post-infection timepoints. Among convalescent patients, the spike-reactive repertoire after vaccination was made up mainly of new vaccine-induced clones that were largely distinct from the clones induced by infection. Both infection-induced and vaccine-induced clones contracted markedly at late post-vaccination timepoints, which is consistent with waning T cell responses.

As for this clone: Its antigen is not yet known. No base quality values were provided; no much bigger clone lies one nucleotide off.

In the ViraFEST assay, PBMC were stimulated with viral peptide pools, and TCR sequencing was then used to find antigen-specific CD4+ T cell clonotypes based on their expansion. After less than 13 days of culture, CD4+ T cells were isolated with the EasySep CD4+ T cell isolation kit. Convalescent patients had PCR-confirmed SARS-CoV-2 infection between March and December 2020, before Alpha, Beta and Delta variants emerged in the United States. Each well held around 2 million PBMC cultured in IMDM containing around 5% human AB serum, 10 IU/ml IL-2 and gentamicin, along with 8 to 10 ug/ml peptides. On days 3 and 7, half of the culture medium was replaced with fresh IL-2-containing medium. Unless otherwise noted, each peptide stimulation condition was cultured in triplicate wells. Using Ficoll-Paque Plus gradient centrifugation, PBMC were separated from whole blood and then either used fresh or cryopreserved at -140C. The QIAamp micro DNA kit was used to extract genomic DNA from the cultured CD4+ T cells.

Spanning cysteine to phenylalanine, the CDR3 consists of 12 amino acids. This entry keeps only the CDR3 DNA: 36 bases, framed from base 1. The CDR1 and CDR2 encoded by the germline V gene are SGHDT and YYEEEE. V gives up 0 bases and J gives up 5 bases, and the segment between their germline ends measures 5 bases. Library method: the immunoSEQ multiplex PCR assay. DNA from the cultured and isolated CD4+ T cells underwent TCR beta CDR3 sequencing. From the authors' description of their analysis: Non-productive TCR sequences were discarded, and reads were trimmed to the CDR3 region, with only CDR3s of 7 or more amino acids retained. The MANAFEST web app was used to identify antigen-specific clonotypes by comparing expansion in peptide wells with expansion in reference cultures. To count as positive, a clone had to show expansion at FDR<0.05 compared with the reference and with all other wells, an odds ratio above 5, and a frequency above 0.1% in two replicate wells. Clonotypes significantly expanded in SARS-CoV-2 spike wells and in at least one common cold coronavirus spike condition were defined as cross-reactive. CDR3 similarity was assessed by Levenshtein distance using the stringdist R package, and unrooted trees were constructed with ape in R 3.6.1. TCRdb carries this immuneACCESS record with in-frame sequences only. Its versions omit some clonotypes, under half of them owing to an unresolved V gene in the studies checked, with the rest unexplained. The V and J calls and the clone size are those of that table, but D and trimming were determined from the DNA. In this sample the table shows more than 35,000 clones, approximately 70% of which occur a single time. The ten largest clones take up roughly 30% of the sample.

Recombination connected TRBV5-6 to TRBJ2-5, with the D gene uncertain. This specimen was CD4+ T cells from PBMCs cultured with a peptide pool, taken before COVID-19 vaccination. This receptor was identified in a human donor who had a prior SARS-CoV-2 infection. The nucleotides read TGTGCCAGCAGCTTGGTGTTGGAGACCCAGTACTTC. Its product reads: CASSLVLETQYF.